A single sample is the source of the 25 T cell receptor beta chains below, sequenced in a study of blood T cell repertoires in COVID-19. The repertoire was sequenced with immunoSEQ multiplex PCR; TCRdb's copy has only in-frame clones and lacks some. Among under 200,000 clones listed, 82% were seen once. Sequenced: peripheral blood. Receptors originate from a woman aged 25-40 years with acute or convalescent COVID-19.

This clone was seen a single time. CDR3 DNA sequence: TGTGCCAGCAGCCACAGCAGGGTTTCGTTTGAGCAGTACTTC. Its translation is CASSHSRVSFEQYF. V is TRBV3-1 (or the pseudogene TRBV3-2) and J is TRBJ2-7, with a weak D call TRBD1 (5 bases). The germline V gene has CDR1 LGHDT and CDR2 YNNKEL (reference sequence). The CDR3 covers 14 residues. V was clipped by 3 bases and J by 7 bases, with 16 bases between them.

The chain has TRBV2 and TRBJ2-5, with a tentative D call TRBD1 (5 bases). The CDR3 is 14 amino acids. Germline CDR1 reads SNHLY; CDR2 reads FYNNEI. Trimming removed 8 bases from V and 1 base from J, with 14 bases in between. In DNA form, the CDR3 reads TGTGCCAGCGTTCGCAGGGCTTCCCAAGAGACCCAGTACTTC. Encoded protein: CASVRRASQETQYF.

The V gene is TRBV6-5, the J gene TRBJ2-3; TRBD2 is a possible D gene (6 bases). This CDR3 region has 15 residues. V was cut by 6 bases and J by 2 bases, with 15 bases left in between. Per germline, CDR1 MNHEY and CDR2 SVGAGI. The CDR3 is CASRGGLHFTDTQYF. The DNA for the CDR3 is TGTGCCAGCAGGGGGGGACTCCACTTCACAGATACGCAGTATTTT.

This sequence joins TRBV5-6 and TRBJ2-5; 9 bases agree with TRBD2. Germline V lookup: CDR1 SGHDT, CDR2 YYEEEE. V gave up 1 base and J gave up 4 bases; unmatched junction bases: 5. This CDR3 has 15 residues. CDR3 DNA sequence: TGTGCCAGCAGCTTGCGAGCGGGGGGAAGAGAGACCCAGTACTTC. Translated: CASSLRAGGRETQYF.

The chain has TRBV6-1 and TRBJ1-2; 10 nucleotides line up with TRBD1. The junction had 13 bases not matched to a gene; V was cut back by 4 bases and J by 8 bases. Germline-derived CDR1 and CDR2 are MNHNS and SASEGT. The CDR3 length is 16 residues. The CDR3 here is CASSATPLTGGLGYTF. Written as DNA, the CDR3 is TGTGCCAGCAGTGCTACACCGCTGACAGGGGGCTTGGGCTACACCTTC.

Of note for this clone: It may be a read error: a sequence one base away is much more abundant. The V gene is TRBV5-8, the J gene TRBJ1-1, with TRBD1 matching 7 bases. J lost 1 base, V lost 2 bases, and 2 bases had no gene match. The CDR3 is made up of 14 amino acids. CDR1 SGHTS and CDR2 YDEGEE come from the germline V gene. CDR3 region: CASSLQGPNTEAFF. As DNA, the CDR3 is TGTGCCAGCAGCTTACAGGGGCCGAACACTGAAGCTTTCTTT.

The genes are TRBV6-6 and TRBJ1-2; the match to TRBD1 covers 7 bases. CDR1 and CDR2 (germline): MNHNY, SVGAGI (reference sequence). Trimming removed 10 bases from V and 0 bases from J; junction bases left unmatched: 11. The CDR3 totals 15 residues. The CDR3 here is CATPRGDRSNYGYTF. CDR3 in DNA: TGTGCCACTCCTCGAGGGGACAGATCTAACTATGGCTACACCTTC.

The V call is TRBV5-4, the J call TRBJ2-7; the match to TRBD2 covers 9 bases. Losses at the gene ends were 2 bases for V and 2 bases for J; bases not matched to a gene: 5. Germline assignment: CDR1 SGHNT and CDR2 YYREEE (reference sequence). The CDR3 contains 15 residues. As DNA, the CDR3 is TGTGCCAGCAGCTTACAGGCTAGCGGGACCTACGAGCAGTACTTC. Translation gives CASSLQASGTYEQYF.

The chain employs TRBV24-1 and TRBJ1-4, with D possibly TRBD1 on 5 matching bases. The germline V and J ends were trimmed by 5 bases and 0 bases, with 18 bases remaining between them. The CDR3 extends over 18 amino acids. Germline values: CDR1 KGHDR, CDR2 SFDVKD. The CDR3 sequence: CATSVGGSVEATNEKLFF. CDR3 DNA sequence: TGTGCCACCAGTGTGGGGGGGTCCGTCGAAGCAACTAATGAAAAACTGTTTTTT.

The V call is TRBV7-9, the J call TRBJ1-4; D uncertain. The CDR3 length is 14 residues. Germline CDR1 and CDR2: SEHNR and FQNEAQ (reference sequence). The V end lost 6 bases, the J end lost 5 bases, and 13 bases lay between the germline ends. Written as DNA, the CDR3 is TGTGCCAGCAGTAGAGGAGGTCGGAATGAAAAACTGTTTTTT. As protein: CASSRGGRNEKLFF.

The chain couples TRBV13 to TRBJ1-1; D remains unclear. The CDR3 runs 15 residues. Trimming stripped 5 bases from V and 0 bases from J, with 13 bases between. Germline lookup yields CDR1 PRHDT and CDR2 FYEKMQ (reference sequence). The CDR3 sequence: CASSSPTEVNTEAFF. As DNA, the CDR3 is TGTGCCAGCAGCAGCCCGACCGAGGTGAACACTGAAGCTTTCTTT.

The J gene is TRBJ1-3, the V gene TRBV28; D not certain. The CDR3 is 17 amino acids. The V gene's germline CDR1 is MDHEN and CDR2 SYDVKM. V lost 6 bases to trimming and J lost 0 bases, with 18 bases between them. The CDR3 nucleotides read TGTGCCAGCAGGCTTAACATTCCAGCGAGCTCTGGAAACACCATATATTTT. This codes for CASRLNIPASSGNTIYF.

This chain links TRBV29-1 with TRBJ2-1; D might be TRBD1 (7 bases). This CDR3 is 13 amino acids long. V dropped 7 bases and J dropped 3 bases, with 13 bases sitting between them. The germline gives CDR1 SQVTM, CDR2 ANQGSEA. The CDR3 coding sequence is TGCAGCGCGGGGACAGCGGGCTACAATGAGCAGTTCTTC. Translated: CSAGTAGYNEQFF.

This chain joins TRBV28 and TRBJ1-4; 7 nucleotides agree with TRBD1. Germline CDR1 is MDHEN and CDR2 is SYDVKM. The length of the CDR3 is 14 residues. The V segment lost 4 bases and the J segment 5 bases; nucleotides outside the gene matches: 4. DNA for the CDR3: TGTGCCAGCAGTTCGGGACAGCGGAATGAAAAACTGTTTTTT. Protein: CASSSGQRNEKLFF.

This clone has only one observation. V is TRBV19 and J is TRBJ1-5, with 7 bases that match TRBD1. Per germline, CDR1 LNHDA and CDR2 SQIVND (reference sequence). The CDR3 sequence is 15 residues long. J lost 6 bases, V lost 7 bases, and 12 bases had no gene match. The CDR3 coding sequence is TGTGCCAGTACCGAATGGAGACAGGGCGGTCAGCCCCAGCATTTT. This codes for CASTEWRQGGQPQHF.

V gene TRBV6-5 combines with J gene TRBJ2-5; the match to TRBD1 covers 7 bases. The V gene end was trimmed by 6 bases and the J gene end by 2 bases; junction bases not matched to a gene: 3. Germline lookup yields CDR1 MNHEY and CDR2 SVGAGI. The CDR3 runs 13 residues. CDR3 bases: TGTGCCAGCAGCGGGGACAGACAAGAGACCCAGTACTTC. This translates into CASSGDRQETQYF.

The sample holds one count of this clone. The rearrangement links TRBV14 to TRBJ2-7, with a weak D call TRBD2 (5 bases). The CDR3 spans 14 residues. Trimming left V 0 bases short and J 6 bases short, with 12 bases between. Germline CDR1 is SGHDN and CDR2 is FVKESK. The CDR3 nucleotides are TGTGCCAGCAGCCAAGAAAGAGGGATCCGCGAGCAGTACTTC. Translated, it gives CASSQERGIREQYF.

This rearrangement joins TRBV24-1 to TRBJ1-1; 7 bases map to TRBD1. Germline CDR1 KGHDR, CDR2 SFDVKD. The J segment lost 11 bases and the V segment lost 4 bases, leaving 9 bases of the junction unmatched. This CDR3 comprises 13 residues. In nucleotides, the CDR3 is TGTGCCACCAGTGACTTCACAGGGGATGAGGCTTTCTTT. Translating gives CATSDFTGDEAFF.

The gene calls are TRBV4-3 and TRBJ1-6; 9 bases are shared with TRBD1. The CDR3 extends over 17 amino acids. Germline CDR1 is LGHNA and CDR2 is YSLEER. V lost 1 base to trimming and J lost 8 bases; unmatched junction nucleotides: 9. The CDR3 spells CASSQGTGGESYSPLHF. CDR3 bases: TGCGCCAGCAGCCAAGGTACAGGGGGCGAGAGTTATTCACCCCTCCACTTT.

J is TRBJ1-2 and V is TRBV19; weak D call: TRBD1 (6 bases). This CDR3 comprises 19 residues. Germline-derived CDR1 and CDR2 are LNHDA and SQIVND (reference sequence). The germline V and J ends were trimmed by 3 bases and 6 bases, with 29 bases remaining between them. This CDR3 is CASSMWGGGAMIRGDGYTF. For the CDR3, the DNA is TGTGCCAGTAGTATGTGGGGCGGGGGCGCCATGATTCGGGGTGATGGCTACACCTTC.

The CDR3 DNA sequence: TGTGCCAGCAGCTTAGTTACCGGGGTCGGGATGAACACTGAAGCTTTCTTT. Translated, it gives CASSLVTGVGMNTEAFF. The chain uses TRBV7-9 and TRBJ1-1; no clear D. V shed 1 base and J shed 0 bases, with 15 bases lying between them. This CDR3 has 17 amino acids. CDR1 and CDR2 from the germline V gene are SEHNR and FQNEAQ (reference sequence). The full variable domain, completed using reference TRBV7-9 and TRBJ1-1, is DTGVSQNPRHKITKRGQNVTFRCDPISEHNRLYWYRQTLGQGPEFLTYFQNEAQLEKSRLLSDRFSAERPKGSFSTLEIQRTEQGDSAMYLCASSLVTGVGMNTEAFFGQGTRLTVV.

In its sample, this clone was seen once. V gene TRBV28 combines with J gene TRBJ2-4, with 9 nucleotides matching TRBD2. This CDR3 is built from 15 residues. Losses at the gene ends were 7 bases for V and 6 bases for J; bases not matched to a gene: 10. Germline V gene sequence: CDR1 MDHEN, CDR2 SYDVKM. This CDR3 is CASTVASGKLNIQYF. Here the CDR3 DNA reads TGTGCCAGCACCGTTGCTAGCGGGAAATTAAACATTCAGTACTTC. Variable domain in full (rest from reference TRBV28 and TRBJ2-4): DVKVTQSSRYLVKRTGEKVFLECVQDMDHENMFWYRQDPGLGLRLIYFSYDVKMKEKGDIPEGYSVSREKKERFSLILESASTNQTSMYLCASTVASGKLNIQYFGAGTRLSVL.

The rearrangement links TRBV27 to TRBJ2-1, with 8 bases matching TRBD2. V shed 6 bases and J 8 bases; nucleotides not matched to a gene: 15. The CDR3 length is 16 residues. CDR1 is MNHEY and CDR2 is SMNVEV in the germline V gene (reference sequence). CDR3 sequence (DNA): TGTGCCAGCAGGCCAAGGGGGACTAGGGGGGGCGATGAGCAGTTCTTC. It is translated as CASRPRGTRGGDEQFF.

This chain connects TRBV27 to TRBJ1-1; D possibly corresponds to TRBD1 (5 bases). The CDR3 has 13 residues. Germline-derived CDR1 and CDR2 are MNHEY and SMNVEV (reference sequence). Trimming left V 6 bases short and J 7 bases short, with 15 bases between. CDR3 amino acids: CASSPLGPSEAFF. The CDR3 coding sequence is TGTGCCAGCAGCCCCCTGGGGCCCAGTGAAGCTTTCTTT.

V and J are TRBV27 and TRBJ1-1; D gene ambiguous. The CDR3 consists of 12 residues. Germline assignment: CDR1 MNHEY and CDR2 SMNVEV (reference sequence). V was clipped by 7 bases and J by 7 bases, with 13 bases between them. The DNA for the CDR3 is TGTGCCAGCAAGGGCAACGGACTTGAAGCTTTCTTT. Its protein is CASKGNGLEAFF.